This T cell receptor beta chain is from a study of blood T cell repertoires in COVID-19. Study summary: Acute and convalescent COVID-19 specimens originated in the United States, Italy and Spain. Sample material is recorded as cDNA or gDNA derived from T cells, B-cell-depleted T cells, or PBMCs.

Germline CDR1 and CDR2: ENHRY and SYGVKD. J was trimmed by 7 bases and V by 0 bases; bases with no gene match: 8. The CDR3 extends over 16 amino acids. The authors' processing: Amplified reference gene primers provided the basis for estimating nucleated cell counts. Here immunoSEQ multiplex PCR was the method, and the copy in TCRdb shows in-frame clones only, minus some. That table supplies the V and J calls and clone size; D and trimming were determined from the DNA. The top ten hold around 10% of the sample, which has 150,000 to 200,000 clones, approximately 85% seen once. This clone came up a few times.

This clonotype was obtained from a woman aged 80 or older with acute or convalescent COVID-19. This sequence joins TRBV10-3 and TRBJ1-5, with TRBD1 identical over 8 bases. The sample taken for sequencing was peripheral blood. The DNA for the CDR3 is TGTGCCATCAGTGAGTCGATGTACAGGGGGGGGCAGCCCCAGCATTTT. The encoded protein is CAISESMYRGGQPQHF.